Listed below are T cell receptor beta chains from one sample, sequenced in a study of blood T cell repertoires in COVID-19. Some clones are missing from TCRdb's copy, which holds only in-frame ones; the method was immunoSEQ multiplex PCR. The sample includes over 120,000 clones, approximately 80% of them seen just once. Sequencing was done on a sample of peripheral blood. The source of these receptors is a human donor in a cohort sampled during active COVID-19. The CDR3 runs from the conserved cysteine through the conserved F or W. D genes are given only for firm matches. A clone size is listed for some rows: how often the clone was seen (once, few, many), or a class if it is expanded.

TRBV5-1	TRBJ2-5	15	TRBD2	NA	CASRGLAGEEETQYF	TGCGCCAGCAGGGGACTAGCGGGAGAAGAAGAGACCCAGTACTTC
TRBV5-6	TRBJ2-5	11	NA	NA	CASSQRETQYF	TGTGCCAGCAGTCAGAGGGAGACCCAGTACTTC
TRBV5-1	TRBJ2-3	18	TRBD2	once	CASSLAATSGRAPDTQYF	TGCGCCAGCAGCTTGGCCGCGACTAGCGGGAGGGCCCCGGATACGCAGTATTTT
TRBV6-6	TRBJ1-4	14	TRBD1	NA	CASQHGTGDEKLFF	TGTGCCAGCCAACATGGGACAGGGGATGAAAAACTGTTTTTT
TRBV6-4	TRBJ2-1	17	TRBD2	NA	CASSPRGGSGRPNEQFF	TGTGCCAGCAGTCCCCGGGGGGGTAGCGGGAGACCGAATGAGCAGTTCTTC
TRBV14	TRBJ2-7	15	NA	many	CASSQGPGRGYEQYF	TGTGCCAGCAGCCAAGGGCCCGGGAGAGGATACGAGCAGTACTTC
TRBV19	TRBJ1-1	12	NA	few	CASSIFAGVAFF	TGTGCCAGTAGTATTTTCGCGGGTGTGGCTTTCTTT
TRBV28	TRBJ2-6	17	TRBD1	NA	CASSSRTGGLGANVLTF	TGTGCCAGCAGTTCGCGGACAGGGGGCCTTGGGGCCAACGTCCTGACTTTC
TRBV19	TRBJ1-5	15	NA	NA	CASKPVGGLNQPQHF	TGTGCCAGTAAACCCGTGGGGGGTCTCAATCAGCCCCAGCATTTT
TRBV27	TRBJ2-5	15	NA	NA	CASSLGRGFIETQYF	TGTGCCAGCAGTTTGGGTCGAGGGTTTATAGAGACCCAGTACTTC
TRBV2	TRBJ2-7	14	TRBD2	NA	CASSRTSGKGEQYF	TGTGCCAGCAGTCGGACTAGCGGGAAAGGCGAGCAGTACTTC
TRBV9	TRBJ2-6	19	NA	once	CASSVAWGDPASGANVLTF	TGTGCCAGCAGCGTAGCTTGGGGGGACCCGGCCTCTGGGGCCAACGTCCTGACTTTC
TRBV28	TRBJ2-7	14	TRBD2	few	CASSLLLAGPPRDF	TGTGCCAGCAGTTTACTCCTAGCGGGTCCGCCGCGGGACTTC
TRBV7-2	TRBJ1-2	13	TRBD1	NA	CASSRQGAYGYTF	TGTGCCAGCAGCCGACAGGGGGCCTATGGCTACACCTTC
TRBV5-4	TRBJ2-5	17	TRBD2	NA	CASSPFGLADPGETQYF	TGTGCCAGCAGCCCGTTCGGACTAGCGGACCCGGGGGAGACCCAGTACTTC
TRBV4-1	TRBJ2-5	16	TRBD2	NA	CASSQDLAGGLGTQYF	TGCGCCAGCAGCCAAGATCTAGCGGGAGGGCTGGGGACCCAGTACTTC
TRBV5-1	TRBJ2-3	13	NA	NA	CASATVPTDTQYF	TGCGCCAGCGCTACAGTTCCCACAGATACGCAGTATTTT
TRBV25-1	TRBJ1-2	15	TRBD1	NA	CASSGRQGTSYGYTF	TGTGCCAGCAGTGGTCGACAGGGGACCTCCTATGGCTACACCTTC
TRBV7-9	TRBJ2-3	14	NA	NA	CASSLVPGANTQYF	TGTGCCAGCAGCTTAGTGCCAGGGGCAAATACGCAGTATTTT
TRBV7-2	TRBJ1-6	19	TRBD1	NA	CASSLGHLAGGSYNSPLHF	TGTGCCAGCAGCTTAGGTCATTTGGCAGGGGGCTCCTATAATTCACCCCTCCACTTT
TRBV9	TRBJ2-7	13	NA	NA	CASSIEQGYEQYF	TGTGCCAGCAGCATCGAACAGGGCTACGAGCAGTACTTC
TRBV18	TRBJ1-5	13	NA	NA	CASSLQGIQPQHF	TGTGCCAGCTCACTGCAGGGGATTCAGCCCCAGCATTTT
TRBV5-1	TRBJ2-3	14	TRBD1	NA	CASSLPGTADTQYF	TGCGCCAGCAGCTTGCCCGGGACAGCGGATACGCAGTATTTT
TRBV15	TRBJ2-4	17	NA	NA	CATSRGVLFGGADIQYF	TGTGCCACCAGCAGAGGGGTTCTTTTTGGGGGCGCGGACATTCAGTACTTC
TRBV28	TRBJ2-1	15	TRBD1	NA	CASRGGQGLDNEQFF	TGTGCCAGCAGGGGGGGACAGGGGTTAGACAATGAGCAGTTCTTC
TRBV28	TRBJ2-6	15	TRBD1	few	CASRWTGSGANVLTF	TGTGCCAGCAGGTGGACAGGGTCTGGGGCCAACGTCCTGACTTTC